This TCR beta chain was captured by sequencing in a study of blood T cell repertoires in COVID-19. For the study at large: From T cells, B-cell-depleted T cells, or PBMCs came the material, which was cDNA or gDNA.

Source study methods: Reference gene primer amplification in the assay estimated nucleated cell counts. The data were produced by immunoSEQ multiplex PCR, yet TCRdb's version contains in-frame clones alone and is incomplete. V and J calls plus clone size are reproduced from that table; the DNA served to infer D and trimming. Of approximately 350,000 clones in the sample, around 83% were seen once. This clone was recorded only once. This receptor was identified in a man in his thirties or forties with active or convalescent COVID-19. The sequenced material came from peripheral blood.

CDR3 loop: CATSGTGRTDTQYF. Here the CDR3 DNA reads TGTGCCACCAGTGGGACAGGGCGGACAGATACGCAGTATTTT. V gene TRBV24-1 combines with J gene TRBJ2-3; 8 bases match TRBD1. The CDR3 totals 14 residues. V lost 5 bases, J lost 3 bases, and 3 bases stayed unmatched. CDR1 and CDR2 from the germline V gene are KGHDR and SFDVKD.